The 16 T cell receptor beta chains presented below share a single source sample, sequenced in a study of metastatic and nonmetastatic thyroid tumors. Patients had received no treatment of any kind before thyroid surgery. TCRdb re-called clones via MiXCR from the PCR reads. The table has 35,000 to 40,000 clones, about 29% seen once. Source material: blood. The receptors originated from a male donor with papillary thyroid cancer or a benign thyroid nodule (not recorded which). Some clones in this sample may be carry-over from other donors' samples.

This clone was observed many times. The chain recombines TRBV28 with TRBJ2-4; D might be TRBD1 or TRBD2, each matching 5 bases. Germline CDR1 reads MDHEN; CDR2 reads SYDVKM. Trimming took 6 bases from V and 8 from J, leaving 23 bases between them. This CDR3 spans 16 amino acids. The CDR3: CASSPRGDPERDIQYF. As DNA, the CDR3 is TGTGCCAGCAGCCCGCGAGGGGATCCGGAGAGGGACATTCAGTACTTC.

This chain links TRBV28 with TRBJ1-2; 7 bases match TRBD1. Germline V gene lookup returns CDR1 MDHEN and CDR2 SYDVKM. V gave up 5 bases and J gave up 4 bases; unmatched junction bases: 7. The CDR3 extends over 14 amino acids. This chain's CDR3 is CASSPRGALYGYTF. DNA for the CDR3: TGTGCCAGCAGTCCCAGGGGGGCCCTCTATGGCTACACCTTC.

The CDR3 here is CASSPASGGYEQYF. DNA of the CDR3: TGCGCCAGCAGCCCGGCTAGCGGGGGGTACGAGCAGTACTTC. The chain carries TRBV5-1 and TRBJ2-7; 11 nucleotides line up with TRBD2. After removal of 4 bases from V and 4 bases from J, the junction contained 4 bases not matched to a gene. The CDR3 sequence is 14 residues long. Germline lookup yields CDR1 SGHRS and CDR2 YFSETQ.

The chain links TRBV11-1 to TRBJ2-7; no firm D call. With 7 bases removed from V and 5 bases from J, the gap between germline ends came to 21 bases. Germline V gene lookup returns CDR1 SGHAT and CDR2 FQDESV (reference sequence). The CDR3 loop spans 15 amino acids. CDR3 sequence reads: CASTSMAVASDEQYF. CDR3 DNA sequence: TGTGCCAGCACCTCGATGGCAGTCGCGTCGGACGAGCAGTACTTC.

The rearrangement uses TRBV20-1 and TRBJ2-7; TRBD2 might be the D (7 bases). The V end was cut by 1 base, the J end by 5 bases, with 18 bases between. This CDR3 is 15 amino acids long. CDR1 is DFQATT and CDR2 is SNEGSKA in the germline V gene (reference sequence). CDR3 nucleotides: TGCAGTGCTAGAGCGCCCTGGGGGGGGCGAAACGAGCAGTACTTC. Translated, it gives CSARAPWGGRNEQYF.

This clone was seen more than once but under ten times. The chain couples TRBV6-2 or TRBV6-3 to TRBJ2-7, with TRBD2 as a possible D gene (6 bases). Germline values: CDR1 MNHEY, CDR2 SVGEGT. This CDR3 spans 13 amino acids. The V and J ends lost 8 bases and 3 bases respectively, with 14 bases between them. The CDR3 sequence: CASLRGSGYEQYF. CDR3 bases: TGTGCCAGCCTGCGGGGAAGTGGCTACGAGCAGTACTTC.

The chain carries TRBV7-6 and TRBJ2-1; 8 bases match TRBD2. The trim removed 0 bases at V and 7 bases at J, leaving 2 bases unmatched. Looked up from germline, CDR1 is SGHVS and CDR2 is FNYEAQ. The CDR3 has 14 amino acids. In DNA, the CDR3 is TGTGCCAGCAGCTTAGCCGCGGGAGGAAATGAGCAGTTCTTC. Residues: CASSLAAGGNEQFF.

This chain connects TRBV3-1 to TRBJ1-5; 8 nucleotides match TRBD1. CDR1 LGHDT and CDR2 YNNKEL come from the germline V gene (reference sequence). Losses at the gene ends were 1 base for V and 5 bases for J; bases not matched to a gene: 1. The CDR3 extends over 14 amino acids. The CDR3 sequence: CASSQARGHQPQHF. The CDR3 DNA sequence: TGTGCCAGCAGCCAAGCCAGGGGGCATCAGCCCCAGCATTTT.

This clone was recorded at least ten times. This may be a read error, as it is one base from a much larger clone. Other DNA sequences within the sample encode an identical CDR3. This chain links TRBV11-2 with TRBJ1-4, with D tentatively TRBD1 (6 bases). There are 15 residues in the CDR3. Looked up from germline, CDR1 is SGHAT and CDR2 is FQNNGV. The CDR3 spells CASSLVGGANEKLFF. CDR3 DNA sequence: TGTGCCAGCAGCTTAGTCGGGGGCGCTAATGAGAAACTGTTTTTT.

The chain recombines TRBV20-1 with TRBJ2-2; a weak D match, TRBD2 (6 bases). The CDR3 is 18 amino acids. CDR1 is DFQATT and CDR2 is SNEGSKA in the germline V gene (reference sequence). The ends were cut back, 0 bases at V and 4 bases at J, with 21 bases in the middle. In DNA form, the CDR3 reads TGCAGTGCTAGAGATTCGAATGCACACCCCGGGGGCACCGGGGAGCTGTTTTTT. Translation: CSARDSNAHPGGTGELFF.

This sequence joins TRBV9 and TRBJ1-3; no definite D call. V gave up 5 bases and J gave up 0 bases, with 12 bases separating them. The CDR3 extends over 15 amino acids. Per the germline V gene, CDR1 is SGDLS and CDR2 is YYNGEE. The CDR3 coding sequence is TGTGCCAGCAGTTTCGCAGGCGTCTCTGGAAACACCATATATTTT. It is translated as CASSFAGVSGNTIYF.

This clone was counted many times. The CDR3 region has the DNA TGTGTCGTAGGATCCTACAATGAGCAGTTCTTC. Its protein is CVVGSYNEQFF. The gene calls are TRBV6-1 and TRBJ2-1; D gene unclear. This CDR3 has 11 amino acids. Germline V gene sequence: CDR1 MNHNS, CDR2 SASEGT.

J is TRBJ2-1 and V is TRBV28; maybe TRBD1 (5 bases). This CDR3 has 16 residues. The germline V and J ends were trimmed by 6 bases and 1 base, with 16 bases remaining between them. Germline CDR1 reads MDHEN; CDR2 reads SYDVKM. CDR3 sequence (DNA): TGTGCCAGCAGACGTACTTGGGGCGCTTCCTACAATGAGCAGTTCTTC. It codes for CASRRTWGASYNEQFF.

Many counts were recorded for this clone. The chain has TRBV10-3 and TRBJ2-2; 8 bases fit TRBD2. The CDR3 extends over 17 amino acids. The trim removed 3 bases at V and 1 base at J, leaving 7 bases unmatched. Germline CDR1 ENHRY, CDR2 SYGVKD. For the CDR3, the DNA is TGTGCCATCAGTGATAATTCCGGGACTAGGAACACCGGGGAGCTGTTTTTT. This gives the protein CAISDNSGTRNTGELFF.

The J gene is TRBJ1-1, the V gene TRBV27; maybe TRBD1 (6 bases). The germline CDR1 and CDR2 sequences are MNHEY and SMNVEV (reference sequence). Deletions cut 0 bases from V and 0 bases from J, with 23 bases between. The CDR3 consists of 20 residues. The CDR3 protein is CASSLSNFFRDIDLNTEAFF. CDR3 in DNA: TGTGCCAGCAGTTTATCCAATTTCTTCCGGGACATCGATTTGAACACTGAAGCTTTCTTT.

The chain joins TRBV2 to TRBJ1-2; no reliable D call. Germline values: CDR1 SNHLY, CDR2 FYNNEI. The CDR3 is 18 residues long. V was trimmed by 4 bases and J by 4 bases, leaving 25 bases between them. The CDR3 region is CASSGYIEAGQVSYGYTF. The DNA for the CDR3 is TGTGCCAGCAGTGGTTACATTGAAGCGGGCCAGGTCAGCTATGGCTACACCTTC. The full variable domain, in which reference TRBV2 and TRBJ1-2 provide the parts outside the CDR3, is EPEVTQTPSHQVTQMGQEVILRCVPISNHLYFYWYRQILGQKVEFLVSFYNNEISEKSEIFDDQFSVERPDGSNFTLKIRSTKLEDSAMYFCASSGYIEAGQVSYGYTFGSGTRLTVV.